Listed below are T cell receptor beta chains from one sample, sequenced in a study of blood T cells in healthy people across ages. From the 5' RACE reads, TCRdb called clonotypes with MiXCR, one entry per CDR3 protein. Among about 640,000 distinct CDR3 sequences, about 53% were seen once, and the ten largest hold approximately 37%. The sequencing sample was made of blood. Every receptor here comes from a man aged 55 to 70 in good health. The CDR3 runs from the conserved cysteine through the conserved F or W. Each record gives: V gene, clone size, J gene, D gene, CDR3 protein, CDR3 DNA. A D gene is named only where the DNA matches it firmly. Part of the rows lack a size; the others show once, few, many or a class for expanded clones.

TRBV20-1	.	TRBJ2-1	.	CSAGQGSKFF	TGCAGTGCGGGCCAGGGAAGTAAGTTCTTC
TRBV21-1	few	TRBJ2-2	.	CASSKESRGTGELFF	TGTGCCAGCAGCAAAGAAAGCAGGGGGACCGGGGAGCTGTTTTTT
TRBV2	few	TRBJ2-1	TRBD2	CASSYAGGDEQFF	TGTGCCAGCAGTTATGCGGGGGGTGATGAGCAGTTCTTC
TRBV6-5	.	TRBJ2-6	.	CASSRRGTGANVLTF	TGTGCCAGCAGTCGGAGGGGTACCGGGGCCAACGTCCTGACTTTC
TRBV6-5	.	TRBJ2-5	TRBD2	CASSLGATSSIQETQYF	TGTGCCAGCAGTTTGGGAGCGACTAGCTCGATCCAAGAGACCCAGTACTTC
TRBV24-1	.	TRBJ2-7	.	CATSDHEAVSYNEQYF	TGTGCCACCAGTGACCACGAGGCCGTCTCCTACAATGAGCAGTACTTC
TRBV7-2	few	TRBJ2-1	TRBD2	CASSSLGLGDNEQFF	TGTGCCAGCAGCTCCCTAGGACTAGGGGACAATGAGCAGTTCTTC
TRBV29-1	.	TRBJ2-6	TRBD1	CSVEERFRGSFSGANVLTF	TGCAGCGTTGAAGAGCGGTTCAGGGGGAGTTTCTCTGGGGCCAACGTCCTGACTTTC
TRBV20-1	.	TRBJ1-1	TRBD1	CSAPPRQGADMNTEAFF	TGCAGTGCGCCGCCCCGTCAGGGGGCGGATATGAACACTGAAGCTTTCTTT
TRBV6-4	.	TRBJ1-5	.	CASILGRVNQPQHF	TGTGCCAGCATTCTCGGCAGGGTCAATCAGCCCCAGCATTTT
TRBV28	.	TRBJ2-1	TRBD1	CASSSGQGKSYNEQFF	TGTGCCAGCAGTTCCGGACAGGGCAAATCCTACAATGAGCAGTTCTTC
TRBV12-3/TRBV12-4	.	TRBJ1-2	TRBD1	CASSSTSGGDGYTF	TGTGCCAGCAGTTCGACCTCAGGGGGCGATGGCTACACCTTC
TRBV10-3	few	TRBJ1-5	.	CAISEQGNQPQHF	TGTGCCATCAGTGAGCAGGGGAATCAGCCCCAGCATTTT
TRBV5-1	.	TRBJ2-1	TRBD1	CASTTGANEQFF	TGCGCCAGCACGACAGGGGCCAATGAGCAGTTCTTC
TRBV20-1	.	TRBJ2-1	.	CSARDDSEQFF	TGCAGTGCGAGAGATGACTCTGAGCAGTTCTTC
TRBV27	.	TRBJ1-2	.	CASSFRAAGDGYTF	TGTGCCAGCAGTTTCCGGGCCGCGGGGGATGGCTACACCTTC
TRBV27	.	TRBJ2-5	.	CASSFGSPLQETQYF	TGTGCCAGCAGTTTTGGTAGCCCCCTCCAAGAGACCCAGTACTTC
TRBV7-8	.	TRBJ2-4	TRBD2	CASSLPRLALPLSTKNIQYF	TGTGCCAGCAGCCTCCCCCGACTAGCTCTGCCCCTCTCGACCAAAAACATTCAGTACTTC
TRBV12-3/TRBV12-4	.	TRBJ1-2	.	CASSSHGADKGYTF	TGTGCCAGCAGCTCTCACGGGGCGGATAAAGGCTACACCTTC
TRBV28	.	TRBJ2-6	.	CASTRGTPSGANVLTF	TGTGCCAGCACCCGGGGGACCCCCTCTGGGGCCAACGTCCTGACTTTC
TRBV4-2	.	TRBJ1-2	.	CASSQMDGVGANYGYTF	TGTGCCAGCAGCCAAATGGACGGGGTTGGAGCTAACTATGGCTACACCTTC
TRBV7-8	.	TRBJ2-1	TRBD1	CASGRGGRVQYNEQFF	TGTGCCAGCGGCAGAGGGGGCCGGGTACAGTACAATGAGCAGTTCTTC
TRBV20-1	.	TRBJ1-1	.	CSARGATTEAFF	TGCAGTGCTAGGGGGGCGACCACTGAAGCTTTCTTT
TRBV2	.	TRBJ2-1	.	CASKASPSSYNEQFF	TGTGCCAGCAAGGCAAGCCCCAGCTCCTACAATGAGCAGTTCTTC
TRBV5-1	.	TRBJ2-3	.	CASTPRRGGGADTQYF	TGCGCCAGCACCCCGCGACGGGGCGGGGGCGCAGATACGCAGTATTTT
TRBV2	.	TRBJ2-5	TRBD2	CASRLTSGVGETQYF	TGTGCCAGCAGATTGACTAGCGGGGTCGGAGAGACCCAGTACTTC
TRBV29-1	many	TRBJ2-6	.	CSDTSGHRSGANVLTF	TGCAGCGACACGTCGGGACATCGCTCTGGGGCCAACGTCCTGACTTTC
TRBV27	.	TRBJ1-2	TRBD1	CASSSQPLGQGKTNYGYTF	TGTGCCAGCAGTTCCCAGCCGTTGGGACAGGGGAAAACTAACTATGGCTACACCTTC
TRBV29-1	.	TRBJ1-4	TRBD1	CSVDTGGPEKLFF	TGCAGCGTCGACACAGGGGGCCCTGAAAAACTGTTTTTT
TRBV5-1	.	TRBJ2-7	TRBD2	CASSLAPSSGGTAYEQYF	TGCGCCAGCAGCTTGGCCCCTTCTAGCGGGGGGACAGCCTACGAGCAGTACTTC
TRBV29-1	.	TRBJ1-1	TRBD1	CGVEGGRGDRDYEAFF	TGCGGCGTTGAAGGAGGTCGGGGGGACAGGGACTATGAAGCTTTCTTT
TRBV28	.	TRBJ1-2	.	CAGSGPGGYTF	TGTGCCGGCAGTGGGCCCGGTGGCTACACCTTC
TRBV20-1	.	TRBJ2-1	TRBD2	CSASIGTSGGMDEQFF	TGCAGTGCTAGCATAGGGACTAGCGGGGGGATGGATGAGCAGTTCTTC
TRBV7-8	.	TRBJ2-1	.	CASSLGQRSSYNEQFF	TGTGCCAGCAGCTTAGGACAGAGGAGCTCCTACAATGAGCAGTTCTTC
TRBV20-1	.	TRBJ2-7	TRBD2	CSALLAENSYEQYF	TGCAGTGCACTCCTAGCGGAGAACTCCTACGAGCAGTACTTC
TRBV4-1	.	TRBJ2-2	.	CASSQGPGPGELFF	TGCGCCAGCAGCCAGGGTCCGGGGCCCGGGGAGCTGTTTTTT
TRBV5-1	.	TRBJ2-3	.	CASSLFPERTSRLADTQYF	TGCGCCAGCAGCTTGTTTCCCGAAAGGACCAGCCGGCTGGCAGATACGCAGTATTTT